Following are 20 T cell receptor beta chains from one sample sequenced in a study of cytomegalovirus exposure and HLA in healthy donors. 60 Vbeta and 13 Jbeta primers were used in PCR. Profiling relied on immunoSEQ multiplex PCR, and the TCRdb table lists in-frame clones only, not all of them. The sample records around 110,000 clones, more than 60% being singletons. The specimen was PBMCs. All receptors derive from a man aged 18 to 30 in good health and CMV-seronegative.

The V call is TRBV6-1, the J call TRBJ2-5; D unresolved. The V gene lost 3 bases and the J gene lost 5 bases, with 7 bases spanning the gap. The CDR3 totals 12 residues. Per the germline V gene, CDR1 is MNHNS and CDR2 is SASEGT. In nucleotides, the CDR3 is TGTGCCAGCAGTGACTGGCCGGAGACCCAGTACTTC. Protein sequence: CASSDWPETQYF.

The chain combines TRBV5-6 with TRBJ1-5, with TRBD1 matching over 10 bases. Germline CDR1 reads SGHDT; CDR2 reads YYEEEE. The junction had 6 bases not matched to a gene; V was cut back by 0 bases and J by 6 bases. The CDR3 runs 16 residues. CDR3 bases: TGTGCCAGCAGCTTGGCCCGACAGGGGGCAGTTCAGCCCCAGCATTTT. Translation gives CASSLARQGAVQPQHF.

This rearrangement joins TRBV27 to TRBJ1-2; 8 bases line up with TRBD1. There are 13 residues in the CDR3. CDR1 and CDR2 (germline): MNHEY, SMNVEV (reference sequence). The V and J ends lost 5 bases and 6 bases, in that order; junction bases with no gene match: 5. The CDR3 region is CASSTTGVHGYTF. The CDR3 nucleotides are TGTGCCAGCAGTACGACAGGGGTGCATGGCTACACCTTC.

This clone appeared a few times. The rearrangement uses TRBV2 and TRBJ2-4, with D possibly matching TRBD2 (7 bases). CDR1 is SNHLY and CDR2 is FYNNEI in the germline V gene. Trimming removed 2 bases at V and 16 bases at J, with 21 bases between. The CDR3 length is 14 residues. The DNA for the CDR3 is TGTGCCAGCAGTGAATCGGGGGGCAGGGCAAAGTCCTACTTC. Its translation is CASSESGGRAKSYF.

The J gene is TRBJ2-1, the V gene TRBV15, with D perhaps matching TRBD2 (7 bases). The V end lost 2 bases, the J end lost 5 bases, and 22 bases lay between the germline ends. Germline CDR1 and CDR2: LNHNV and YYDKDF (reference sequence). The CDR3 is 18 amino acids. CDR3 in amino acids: CATSRRRSAGARNNEQFF. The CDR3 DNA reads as TGTGCCACCAGCAGACGTCGATCGGCGGGGGCGCGAAACAATGAGCAGTTCTTC.

Here the CDR3 DNA reads TGTGCCAGCAGCTTGGGGGGACAGATATTCTACGAGCAGTACTTC. This encodes CASSLGGQIFYEQYF. The chain has TRBV5-5 and TRBJ2-7; TRBD1 matches 7 bases. Germline V gives CDR1 SGHKS, CDR2 YYEKEE (reference sequence). This CDR3 region has 15 residues. J lost 3 bases, V lost 0 bases, and 6 bases had no gene match.

The CDR3 nucleotides read TGTGCCAGCAGACCAGCGGGAGGGCGCACAGATACGCAGTATTTT. This translates into CASRPAGGRTDTQYF. The rearrangement joins TRBV6-5 to TRBJ2-3; 10 nucleotides match TRBD2. In germline, CDR1 is MNHEY, CDR2 SVGAGI. CDR3 size: 15 residues. J lost 1 base, V lost 6 bases, and 4 bases had no gene match.

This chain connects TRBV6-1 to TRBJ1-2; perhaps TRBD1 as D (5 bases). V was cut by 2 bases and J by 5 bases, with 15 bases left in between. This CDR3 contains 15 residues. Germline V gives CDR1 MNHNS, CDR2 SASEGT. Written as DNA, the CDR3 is TGTGCCAGCAGTGAAATCGGGCAGGGCCGTTATGGCTACACCTTC. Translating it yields CASSEIGQGRYGYTF.

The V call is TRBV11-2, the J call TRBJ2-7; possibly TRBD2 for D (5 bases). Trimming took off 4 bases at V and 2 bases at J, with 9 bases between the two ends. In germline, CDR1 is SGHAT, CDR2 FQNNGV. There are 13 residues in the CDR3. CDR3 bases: TGTGCCAGCAGCTCGGGAAACACCTACGAGCAGTACTTC. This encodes CASSSGNTYEQYF.

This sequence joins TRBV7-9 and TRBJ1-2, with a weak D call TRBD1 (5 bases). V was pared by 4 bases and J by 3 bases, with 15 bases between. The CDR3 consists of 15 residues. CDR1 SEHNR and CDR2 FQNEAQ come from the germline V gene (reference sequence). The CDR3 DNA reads TGTGCCAGCAGCTCCCCTTTGGGGGGTGACTATGGCTACACCTTC. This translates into CASSSPLGGDYGYTF.

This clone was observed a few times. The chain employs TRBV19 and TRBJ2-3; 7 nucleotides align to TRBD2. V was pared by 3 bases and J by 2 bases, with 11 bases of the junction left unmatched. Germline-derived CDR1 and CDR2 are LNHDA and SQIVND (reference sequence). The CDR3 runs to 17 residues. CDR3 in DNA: TGTGCCAGTAGTATCGGGGGAGGCGGGGGAATCACAGATACGCAGTATTTT. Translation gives CASSIGGGGGITDTQYF.

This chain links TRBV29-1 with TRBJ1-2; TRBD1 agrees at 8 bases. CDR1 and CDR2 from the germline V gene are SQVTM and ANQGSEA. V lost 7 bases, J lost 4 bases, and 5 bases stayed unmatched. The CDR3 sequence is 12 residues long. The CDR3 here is CSARQGFYGYTF. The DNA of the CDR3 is TGCAGCGCACGACAGGGGTTCTATGGCTACACCTTC.

CDR3 residues: CAWSVRDTQYF. The CDR3 bases are TGTGCCTGGAGTGTACGGGATACGCAGTATTTT. The rearrangement uses TRBV30 and TRBJ2-3; D gene ambiguous. This CDR3 has 11 amino acids. The germline CDR1 and CDR2 sequences are GTSNPN and SVGIG (reference sequence). V was clipped by 0 bases and J by 6 bases, with 4 bases between them.

In DNA form, the CDR3 reads TGTGCCAGTACCCTGGGGCAGTCCGGCACAGATACGCAGTATTTT. It translates to CASTLGQSGTDTQYF. The gene calls are TRBV19 and TRBJ2-3; D might be TRBD1 (5 bases). CDR3 length: 15 residues. Germline CDR1 is LNHDA and CDR2 is SQIVND (reference sequence). V was trimmed by 7 bases and J by 1 base, leaving 15 bases between them. The full variable domain, rest sourced from reference TRBV19 and TRBJ2-3, is DGGITQSPKYLFRKEGQNVTLSCEQNLNHDAMYWYRQDPGQGLRLIYYSQIVNDFQKGDIAEGYSVSREKKESFPLTVTSAQKNPTAFYLCASTLGQSGTDTQYFGPGTRLTVL.

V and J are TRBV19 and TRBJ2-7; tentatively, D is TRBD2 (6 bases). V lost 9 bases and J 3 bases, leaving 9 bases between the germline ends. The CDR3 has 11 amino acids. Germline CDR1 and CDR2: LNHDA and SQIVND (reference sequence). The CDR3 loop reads CASRGFYEQYF. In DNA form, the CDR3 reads TGTGCCAGCCGGGGGTTCTACGAGCAGTACTTC.

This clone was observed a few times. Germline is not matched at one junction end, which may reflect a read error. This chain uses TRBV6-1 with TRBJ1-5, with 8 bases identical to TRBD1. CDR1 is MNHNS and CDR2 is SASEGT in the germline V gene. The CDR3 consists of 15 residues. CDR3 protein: CASNEGTGFRQPQHF. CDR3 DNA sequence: TGTGCCAGCAATGAAGGGACAGGATTCCGTCAGCCCCAGCATTTT.

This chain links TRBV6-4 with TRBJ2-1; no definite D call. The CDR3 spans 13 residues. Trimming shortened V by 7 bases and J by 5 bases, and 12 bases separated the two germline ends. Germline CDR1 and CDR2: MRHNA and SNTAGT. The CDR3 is CASKSFSDNEQFF. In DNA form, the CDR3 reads TGTGCCAGCAAGTCTTTCTCGGACAATGAGCAGTTCTTC.

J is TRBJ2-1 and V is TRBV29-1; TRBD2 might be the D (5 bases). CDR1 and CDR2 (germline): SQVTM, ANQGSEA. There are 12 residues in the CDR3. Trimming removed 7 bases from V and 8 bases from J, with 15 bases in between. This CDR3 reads CSERGLGDEQFF. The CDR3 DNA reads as TGCAGCGAGAGAGGGCTAGGAGATGAGCAGTTCTTC.

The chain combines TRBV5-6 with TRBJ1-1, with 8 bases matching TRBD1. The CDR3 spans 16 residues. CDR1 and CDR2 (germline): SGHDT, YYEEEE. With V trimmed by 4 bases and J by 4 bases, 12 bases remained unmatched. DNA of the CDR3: TGTGCCAGCAGCCTGACAGGGGAGGTGAAGGCCACTGAAGCTTTCTTT. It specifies CASSLTGEVKATEAFF.

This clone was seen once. CDR3 amino acids: CASSLFGRGANSYNEQFF. The CDR3 nucleotides are TGTGCCAGCAGTTTATTCGGGCGGGGGGCTAACTCCTACAATGAGCAGTTCTTC. This chain joins TRBV27 and TRBJ2-1, with 8 bases fitting TRBD2. From germline, CDR1 is MNHEY and CDR2 SMNVEV (reference sequence). This CDR3 region has 18 residues. V gave up 1 base and J gave up 0 bases; unmatched junction bases: 8.